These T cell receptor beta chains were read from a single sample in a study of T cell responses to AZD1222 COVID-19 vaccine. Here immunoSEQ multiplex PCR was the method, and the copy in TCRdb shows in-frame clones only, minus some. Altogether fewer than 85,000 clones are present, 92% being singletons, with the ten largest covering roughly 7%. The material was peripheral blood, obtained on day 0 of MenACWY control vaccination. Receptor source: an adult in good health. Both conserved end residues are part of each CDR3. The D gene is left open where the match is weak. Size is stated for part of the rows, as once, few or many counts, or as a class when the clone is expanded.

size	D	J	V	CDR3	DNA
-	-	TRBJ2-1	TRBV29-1	CSVRENNEQFF	TGCAGCGTTAGGGAGAACAATGAGCAGTTCTTC
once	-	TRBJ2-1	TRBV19	CASSIVAGGGDEQFF	TGTGCCAGTAGTATTGTAGCCGGCGGCGGCGATGAGCAGTTCTTC
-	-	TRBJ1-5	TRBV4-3	CASSQGRGQPQHF	TGCGCCAGCAGCCAAGGAAGAGGGCAGCCCCAGCATTTT
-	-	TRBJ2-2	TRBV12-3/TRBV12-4	CASSIGVTGELFF	TGTGCCAGCAGCATCGGGGTGACCGGGGAGCTGTTTTTT
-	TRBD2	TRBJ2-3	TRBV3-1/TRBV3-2	CASSQDRGLAETSTDTQYF	TGTGCCAGCAGCCAAGATCGGGGACTAGCGGAGACTAGCACAGATACGCAGTATTTT
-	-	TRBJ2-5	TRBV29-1	CSVEIGAGETQYF	TGCAGCGTTGAAATCGGGGCAGGGGAGACCCAGTACTTC
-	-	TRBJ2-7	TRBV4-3	CASSQEARPWDEQYF	TGCGCCAGCAGCCAAGAAGCCAGGCCGTGGGACGAGCAGTACTTC
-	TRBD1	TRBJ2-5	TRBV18	CASSPGQGKETQYF	TGTGCCAGCTCACCAGGACAGGGAAAAGAGACCCAGTACTTC
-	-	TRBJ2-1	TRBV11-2	CASSLDGFSYQFF	TGTGCCAGCAGCTTAGATGGCTTTTCCTATCAGTTCTTC
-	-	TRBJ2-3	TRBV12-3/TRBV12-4	CASRLASDTQYF	TGTGCCAGCAGGCTAGCCTCGGATACGCAGTATTTT
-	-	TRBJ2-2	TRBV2	CASSEVGGGGGELFF	TGTGCCAGCAGTGAAGTTGGAGGGGGAGGCGGGGAGCTGTTTTTT
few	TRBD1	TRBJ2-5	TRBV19	CASTEGAGQGAETQYF	TGTGCCAGTACCGAGGGGGCCGGGCAGGGGGCAGAGACCCAGTACTTC
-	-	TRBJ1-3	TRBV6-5	CASSYRTEGNTIYF	TGTGCCAGCAGTTACCGGACAGAAGGAAACACCATATATTTT
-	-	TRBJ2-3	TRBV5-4	CASSLDYSSTDTQYF	TGTGCCAGCAGCTTGGATTACTCGAGCACAGATACGCAGTATTTT
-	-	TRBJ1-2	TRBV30	CAWSTRGGGYTF	TGTGCCTGGAGCACCAGGGGCGGAGGCTACACCTTC
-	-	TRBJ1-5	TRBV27	CASSWRGSDQPQHF	TGTGCCAGCAGTTGGCGAGGTTCCGATCAGCCCCAGCATTTT
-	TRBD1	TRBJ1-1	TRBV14	CASSQRTGSEAFF	TGTGCCAGCAGCCAAAGGACAGGGAGTGAAGCTTTCTTT
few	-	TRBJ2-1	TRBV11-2	CASSPGWDEQFF	TGTGCCAGCAGCCCGGGGTGGGATGAGCAGTTCTTC
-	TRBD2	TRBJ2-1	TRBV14	CASSQDAGAGPYNEQFF	TGTGCCAGCAGCCAAGATGCGGGAGCGGGTCCCTACAATGAGCAGTTCTTC
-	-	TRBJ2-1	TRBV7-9	CASSLAGSSYNEQFF	TGTGCCAGCAGCTTAGCGGGATCTTCCTACAATGAGCAGTTCTTC
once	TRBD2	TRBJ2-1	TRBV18	CASSLRLAGNDNEQFF	TGTGCCAGCTCACTAAGACTAGCGGGAAACGACAATGAGCAGTTCTTC
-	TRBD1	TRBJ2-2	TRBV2	CASRATGAPGELFF	TGTGCCAGCAGAGCAACAGGGGCGCCCGGGGAGCTGTTTTTT
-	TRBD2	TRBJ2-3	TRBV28	CASSQLAGETDTQYF	TGTGCCAGCAGCCAACTAGCGGGGGAAACAGATACGCAGTATTTT
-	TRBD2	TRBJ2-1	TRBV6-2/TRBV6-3	CASSRTSGGNEQFF	TGTGCCAGCAGTCGGACTAGCGGAGGTAATGAGCAGTTCTTC
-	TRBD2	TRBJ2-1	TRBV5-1	CATSREDSYNEQFF	TGCGCCACCAGCCGGGAGGATTCCTACAATGAGCAGTTCTTC
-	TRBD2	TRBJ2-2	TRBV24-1	CATHERLAGGNTGELFF	TGTGCCACCCATGAACGGCTAGCGGGGGGGAACACCGGGGAGCTGTTTTTT
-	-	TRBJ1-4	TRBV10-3	CAISNTREEASLFF	TGTGCCATCAGCAACACCAGGGAGGAGGCTAGTCTGTTTTTT
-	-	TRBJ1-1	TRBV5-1	CASSLAAYTEAFF	TGCGCCAGCAGCTTGGCCGCGTACACTGAAGCTTTCTTT
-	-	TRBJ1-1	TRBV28	CASRWSGVPEAFF	TGTGCCAGCCGGTGGTCGGGGGTCCCTGAAGCTTTCTTT
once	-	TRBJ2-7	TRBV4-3	CASSQTFGFHSYEQYF	TGCGCCAGCAGCCAAACCTTCGGCTTTCACTCCTACGAGCAGTACTTC
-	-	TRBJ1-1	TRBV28	CASLDRLNTEAFF	TGTGCCAGCCTCGACAGGTTGAACACTGAAGCTTTCTTT
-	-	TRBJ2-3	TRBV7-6	CASSFDSRDVNLDTQYF	TGTGCCAGCAGCTTCGACTCCCGGGACGTAAACTTAGATACGCAGTATTTT
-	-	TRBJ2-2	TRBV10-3	CAISEIGIGELFF	TGTGCCATCAGTGAGATAGGGATCGGGGAGCTGTTTTTT
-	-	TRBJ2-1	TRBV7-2	CASSFDWGAGNEQFF	TGTGCCAGCAGCTTTGATTGGGGGGCGGGGAATGAGCAGTTCTTC
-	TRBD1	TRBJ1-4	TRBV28	CASTSHRGRDEKLFF	TGTGCCAGCACCTCACACAGGGGACGCGATGAAAAACTGTTTTTT
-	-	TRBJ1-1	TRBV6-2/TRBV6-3	CASSHLGQIETEAFF	TGTGCCAGCAGTCACCTGGGACAAATAGAGACTGAAGCTTTCTTT
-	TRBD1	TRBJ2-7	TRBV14	CASSPRTGGEVEQYF	TGTGCCAGCAGCCCTCGGACAGGGGGTGAAGTCGAGCAGTACTTC
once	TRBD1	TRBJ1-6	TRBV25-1	CASSPPAGGRSPLHF	TGTGCCAGCAGCCCTCCGGCAGGGGGCCGTTCACCCCTCCACTTT